This T cell receptor (beta chain) is drawn from a study of OX40 agonist ivuxolimab in advanced cancers. V gave up 6 bases and J gave up 4 bases, with 12 bases separating them. This CDR3 region has 13 residues. Per the germline V gene, CDR1 is MNHEY and CDR2 is SVGAGI. Some clones are missing from TCRdb's copy, which holds only in-frame ones; the method was immunoSEQ multiplex PCR. The sample has about 69,000 clones; 80% to 95% are singletons. The chain carries TRBV6-5 and TRBJ1-1, with D maybe TRBD1 (5 bases). Material: CD4+ or CD8+ T cells sorted from blood, obtained in a trial of the OX40 agonist ivuxolimab. This sequence was found in an adult with an advanced solid tumor such as melanoma, head and neck, liver or kidney cancer. This CDR3 is CASRTREGTEAFF. In DNA form, the CDR3 reads TGTGCCAGCAGAACCAGGGAGGGCACTGAAGCTTTCTTT.